The 29 T cell receptor beta chains in this list originate from one sample, sequenced in a study of T-cell reconstitution after alpha-beta-depleted transplantation in children (dated by TCRdb to 2015 to 2016). Library preparation was by PCR. The instrument given in TCRdb is Illumina HiSeq 2500. Molecular barcoding was employed in the preparation of TCR libraries, with unique molecular identifiers being used to normalize TCRbeta repertoire quantification. The public reads were reanalyzed by TCRdb: fastp trimming at Q25, MiXCR alignment, in-frame beta chains only. Identical CDR3 protein sequences are pooled into one entry, listed with their most common genes and DNA. The sample table lists approximately 390,000 distinct CDR3 sequences, under 13% of them with a count of one. The top ten constitute 4.5% to 6% of the sample. Material: PBMCs from the stem cell graft donor, obtained from the stem cell graft. These TCRs come from a human donor who donated a stem cell graft to a child with acute myeloid leukemia.

This clonotype was counted only a few times. This chain links TRBV5-1 with TRBJ2-1; a possible D gene is TRBD1 (5 bases). V lost 3 bases, J lost 1 base, and 14 bases lay in between. CDR1 is SGHRS, CDR2 YFSETQ, per germline. CDR3 length: 16 amino acids. CDR3 in DNA: TGCGCCAGCAGCTCCCCCGACAGAGAATCCTACAATGAGCAGTTCTTC. Translation gives CASSSPDRESYNEQFF. Full variable domain (missing parts from reference TRBV5-1 and TRBJ2-1): KAGVTQTPRYLIKTRGQQVTLSCSPISGHRSVSWYQQTPGQGLQFLFEYFSETQRNKGNFPGRFSGRQFSNSRSEMNVSTLELGDSALYLCASSSPDRESYNEQFFGPGTRLTVL.

In this sample, this clonotype turned up many times. J is TRBJ1-4 and V is TRBV5-1; D is unclear. This CDR3 comprises 15 residues. The ends were cut back, 0 bases at V and 2 bases at J, with 8 bases in the middle. Germline V gene data show CDR1 as SGHRS and CDR2 as YFSETQ. CDR3: CASSLATDTNEKLFF. Written as DNA, the CDR3 is TGCGCCAGCAGCTTGGCGACTGACACTAATGAAAAACTGTTTTTT.

This clonotype was recorded a few times. This sequence joins TRBV7-3 and TRBJ2-1; 7 bases match TRBD2. The V gene end was trimmed by 5 bases and the J gene end by 3 bases; junction bases not matched to a gene: 28. The CDR3 is 22 residues long. Germline V CDR1 and CDR2: SGHTA, FQGTGA. CDR3 in amino acids: CASSPKRESSLKTSLHYNEQFF. In DNA, the CDR3 is TGTGCCAGCAGCCCTAAAAGGGAGTCGAGCCTAAAGACTAGCCTACACTACAATGAGCAGTTCTTC.

This clonotype was found a few times. The chain has TRBV3-1 and TRBJ1-3, with no clear D. Trimming removed 6 bases at V and 3 bases at J, with 9 bases between. CDR3 size: 13 residues. Per the germline V gene, CDR1 is LGHDT and CDR2 is YNNKEL (reference sequence). In nucleotides, the CDR3 is TGTGCCAGCAGGTCCTTGGGTGGAAACACCATATATTTT. It encodes CASRSLGGNTIYF.

This clonotype has a handful of counts. The chain combines TRBV7-8 with TRBJ2-7; D not certain. Looked up from germline, CDR1 is SGHVS and CDR2 is FQNEAQ. Trimming took off 5 bases at V and 2 bases at J, with 19 bases between the two ends. The CDR3 totals 16 residues. The CDR3 sequence: CASSPPTARSAYEQYF. In DNA form, the CDR3 reads TGTGCCAGCAGCCCCCCCACGGCCCGAAGTGCCTACGAGCAGTACTTC.

This clonotype has more than one count but fewer than ten. The rearrangement links TRBV7-2 to TRBJ1-5; 10 nucleotides match TRBD1. Trimming at V came to 5 bases and at J to 6 bases, leaving 7 bases not matched to a gene. CDR1 and CDR2 from the germline V gene are SGHTA and FQGNSA. This CDR3 region has 15 residues. The CDR3: CASSPGTGETQPQHF. The CDR3 nucleotides are TGTGCCAGCAGCCCCGGGACAGGGGAAACTCAGCCCCAGCATTTT.

The rearrangement joins TRBV13 to TRBJ1-1; 8 nucleotides line up with TRBD1. V shed 5 bases, J shed 4 bases, and the junction held 9 bases outside the gene matches. CDR3 length: 15 residues. Germline lookup yields CDR1 PRHDT and CDR2 FYEKMQ (reference sequence). CDR3 residues: CASSRRTGRITEAFF. The CDR3 bases are TGTGCCAGCAGCCGCAGGACAGGGAGGATCACTGAAGCTTTCTTT.

This clonotype was picked up a small number of times. V gene TRBV7-9 combines with J gene TRBJ2-7; tentative D call: TRBD2 (6 bases). Trimming took off 5 bases at V and 5 bases at J, with 13 bases between the two ends. There are 13 residues in the CDR3. Germline V gives CDR1 SEHNR, CDR2 FQNEAQ (reference sequence). CDR3 residues: CASSPRDSHEQYF. The CDR3, as DNA: TGTGCCAGCAGCCCCCGGGACTCTCACGAGCAGTACTTC.

This chain connects TRBV4-2 to TRBJ1-1; D is unclear. With 1 base removed from V and 6 bases from J, the gap between germline ends came to 9 bases. Germline assignment: CDR1 LGHNA and CDR2 YNFKEQ. This CDR3 has 13 amino acids. CDR3 nucleotides: TGTGCCAGCAGCCAAGGTCCCGGGGCTGAAGCTTTCTTT. This encodes CASSQGPGAEAFF.

The chain employs TRBV27 and TRBJ2-1; 10 nucleotides align to TRBD1. V was clipped by 6 bases and J by 8 bases; unmatched bases: 7. Germline CDR1 reads MNHEY; CDR2 reads SMNVEV (reference sequence). CDR3 length equals 14 residues. CDR3 DNA sequence: TGTGCCAGCAGGGCCGGGACAGGGGTCGATGAGCAGTTCTTC. Protein: CASRAGTGVDEQFF.

This clonotype was counted a few times. This chain joins TRBV7-3 and TRBJ2-1, with TRBD2 matching over 8 bases. This CDR3 is built from 15 residues. Germline lookup yields CDR1 SGHTA and CDR2 FQGTGA. V was clipped by 5 bases and J by 2 bases; unmatched bases: 5. This CDR3 is CASSAREGPYNEQFF. CDR3 sequence (DNA): TGTGCCAGCAGCGCCCGGGAGGGCCCCTACAATGAGCAGTTCTTC.

This clonotype was counted only a few times. The rearrangement links TRBV20-1 to TRBJ1-2; D unresolved. The CDR3 consists of 13 residues. Trimming took 0 bases from V and 3 from J, leaving 8 bases between them. The germline V gene encodes CDR1 DFQATT and CDR2 SNEGSKA (reference sequence). The CDR3 here is CSARETDDYGYTF. The CDR3 DNA sequence: TGCAGTGCTAGAGAGACGGACGACTATGGCTACACCTTC.

The chain has TRBV9 and TRBJ2-2, with 11 bases matching TRBD2. V was pared by 1 base and J by 5 bases, with 10 bases of the junction left unmatched. Germline loops: CDR1 SGDLS, CDR2 YYNGEE. The length of the CDR3 is 18 residues. The chain's CDR3 is CASSVTTSGRRRTGELFF. The CDR3 nucleotides are TGTGCCAGCAGCGTAACTACTAGCGGGAGAAGGAGGACCGGGGAGCTGTTTTTT.

The chain couples TRBV6-5 to TRBJ2-3; 8 nucleotides match TRBD1. This CDR3 comprises 18 residues. J lost 0 bases, V lost 2 bases, and 10 bases had no gene match. Germline CDR1 and CDR2: MNHEY and SVGAGI. In DNA form, the CDR3 reads TGTGCCAGCAGTTACGGGCAGGGGGCAGACTATAGCACAGATACGCAGTATTTT. Translated, it gives CASSYGQGADYSTDTQYF.

This rearrangement joins TRBV20-1 to TRBJ1-4; 8 bases are shared with TRBD1. This CDR3 spans 13 amino acids. Germline V CDR1 and CDR2: DFQATT, SNEGSKA (reference sequence). The J segment lost 6 bases and the V segment lost 4 bases, leaving 4 bases of the junction unmatched. CDR3: CSATDRADEKLFF. The DNA of the CDR3 is TGCAGTGCTACGGACAGGGCTGATGAAAAACTGTTTTTT.

V is TRBV3-1 and J is TRBJ1-2; D is perhaps TRBD1 (6 bases). Deletions cut 4 bases from V and 5 bases from J, with 17 bases between. From germline, CDR1 is LGHDT and CDR2 YNNKEL (reference sequence). The CDR3 contains 15 residues. The CDR3 loop is CASSRFSGRGYGYTF. CDR3 coding DNA: TGTGCCAGCAGCCGATTCTCGGGCAGGGGATATGGCTACACCTTC.

V and J are TRBV6-6 and TRBJ2-1; D call uncertain. CDR1 is MNHNY, CDR2 SVGAGI, per germline (reference sequence). The CDR3 sequence is 13 residues long. Trimming cost V 9 bases and J 6 bases, with 15 bases left between them. The CDR3 DNA reads TGTGCCAGTCAGTCATCTCCCTCCAATGAGCAGTTCTTC. As protein: CASQSSPSNEQFF.

A few counts support this clonotype. J is TRBJ2-1 and V is TRBV25-1, with D possibly being TRBD2 (6 bases). Germline V lookup: CDR1 MGHDK, CDR2 SYGVNS. CDR3 length: 16 amino acids. The V end lost 7 bases, the J end lost 0 bases, and 16 bases lay between the germline ends. The CDR3, as DNA: TGTGCCAGCACCAATTCCCGGGAGAGCTCCTACAATGAGCAGTTCTTC. Translation gives CASTNSRESSYNEQFF. The full variable domain, its missing parts supplied by reference TRBV25-1 and TRBJ2-1, is EADIYQTPRYLVIGTGKKITLECSQTMGHDKMYWYQQDPGMELHLIHYSYGVNSTEKGDLSSESTVSRIRTEHFPLTLESARPSHTSQYLCASTNSRESSYNEQFFGPGTRLTVL.

This clonotype was observed a handful of times. J is TRBJ2-3 and V is TRBV5-5; TRBD1 is a possible D gene (6 bases). Trimming cost V 5 bases and J 0 bases, with 10 bases left between them. The CDR3 loop spans 14 amino acids. Germline lookup yields CDR1 SGHKS and CDR2 YYEKEE (reference sequence). CDR3 coding DNA: TGTGCCAGCAGGCGGACAGCTAGCACAGATACGCAGTATTTT. Translation: CASRRTASTDTQYF.

This clonotype was counted between two and nine times. The chain couples TRBV12-3 or TRBV12-4 to TRBJ2-1; D remains unclear. V was cut by 4 bases and J by 7 bases, with 11 bases left in between. The CDR3 spans 13 residues. The CDR3 region has the DNA TGTGCCAGCAGTTATCTGGGTTGGAATGAGCAGTTCTTC. Encoded protein: CASSYLGWNEQFF.

The chain joins TRBV9 to TRBJ1-2; a weak D match, TRBD1 (5 bases). Trimming cost V 0 bases and J 8 bases, with 11 bases left between them. CDR3 length: 13 amino acids. The germline V gene has CDR1 SGDLS and CDR2 YYNGEE. The CDR3 nucleotides read TGTGCCAGCAGCGTAGGAAAGGGGCTCGGCTACACCTTC. This translates into CASSVGKGLGYTF.

The V gene is TRBV7-2, the J gene TRBJ2-7, with 10 positions matching TRBD1. Germline V gene sequence: CDR1 SGHTA, CDR2 FQGNSA. This CDR3 is 16 amino acids long. V trimming: 5 bases; J trimming: 3 bases; junction bases outside the gene matches: 10. CDR3 loop: CASSAPGQGLGYEQYV. The CDR3 DNA reads as TGTGCCAGCAGCGCTCCGGGACAGGGGTTAGGCTACGAGCAGTACGTC.

This clonotype came up a few times. This chain connects TRBV7-6 to TRBJ2-1; 8 bases match TRBD2. The CDR3 is 14 residues long. V dropped 5 bases and J dropped 5; count of bases not matched to a gene: 5. Germline lookup yields CDR1 SGHVS and CDR2 FNYEAQ. The CDR3 reads CASSPTSAHNEQFF. CDR3 nucleotides: TGTGCCAGCAGCCCGACTAGCGCCCACAATGAGCAGTTCTTC.

The CDR3 here is CASSTPGPATGELFF. The CDR3 coding sequence is TGTGCCAGCAGTACTCCGGGCCCTGCCACCGGGGAGCTGTTTTTT. The chain employs TRBV12-3 or TRBV12-4 and TRBJ2-2; the D is unclear. Trimming removed 5 bases from V and 4 bases from J, with 14 bases in between. This CDR3 contains 15 residues.

This clonotype has just one count. J is TRBJ2-3 and V is TRBV5-8; 8 bases fit TRBD2. Germline CDR1 is SGHTS and CDR2 is YDEGEE. Trimming took 0 bases from V and 2 from J; bases not matched to a gene: 5. The CDR3 loop spans 16 amino acids. CDR3 residues: CASSLVGGGNTDTQYF. The CDR3 nucleotides read TGTGCCAGCAGCTTGGTTGGCGGGGGGAACACAGATACGCAGTATTTT.

This clonotype was observed a handful of times. The rearrangement uses TRBV29-1 and TRBJ1-4; D is unresolved. Trimming removed 1 base at V and 0 bases at J, with 9 bases between. The CDR3 runs 15 residues. The germline gives CDR1 SQVTM, CDR2 ANQGSEA. The CDR3 nucleotides are TGCAGCGTTGAAGGAACAGACTCAACTAATGAAAAACTGTTTTTT. It translates to CSVEGTDSTNEKLFF.

This clonotype was counted a few times. The V call is TRBV27, the J call TRBJ1-1; D remains ambiguous. Trimming left V 6 bases short and J 4 bases short, with 15 bases between. This CDR3 region has 14 residues. CDR1 and CDR2 (germline): MNHEY, SMNVEV (reference sequence). The CDR3 loop reads CASRGRLEGTEAFF. As DNA, the CDR3 is TGTGCCAGCAGAGGGAGACTAGAAGGCACTGAAGCTTTCTTT.

Relative to its sample, this clonotype is medium-sized (0.01 to 0.1%). The chain links TRBV9 to TRBJ2-5; 8 bases match TRBD2. This CDR3 has 12 residues. Germline values: CDR1 SGDLS, CDR2 YYNGEE. V dropped 4 bases and J dropped 5; count of bases not matched to a gene: 1. The CDR3 nucleotides read TGTGCCAGCAGCCGCGGGGGGGAGACCCAGTACTTC. Protein sequence: CASSRGGETQYF.

The CDR3 loop reads CASSLEMWEGGEQYF. For the CDR3, the DNA is TGTGCCAGCAGCTTAGAAATGTGGGAGGGGGGGGAGCAGTACTTC. The chain employs TRBV11-2 and TRBJ2-7, with D perhaps matching TRBD2 (7 bases). The CDR3 runs to 15 residues. Germline V gene lookup returns CDR1 SGHAT and CDR2 FQNNGV. V dropped 0 bases and J dropped 7 bases, with 16 bases sitting between them.